What follows is one T cell receptor (beta chain) and its context. Its specificity is unknown. The ends were cut back, 0 bases at V and 1 base at J, with 12 bases in the middle. CDR3 length: 16 residues. Per the germline V gene, CDR1 is KGHSH and CDR2 is LQKENI. Via MiXCR, TCRdb re-called the 5' RACE reads, giving one row per CDR3 protein. The table has hundreds of thousands of distinct CDR3 sequences, about 7.1% seen once; the top ten hold around 1.6%. The sample belongs to a study of identical twins. Findings and caveats of the study: Out-of-frame alpha sequences common to twins were enriched for low generation probability. Zero-insertion analyses might be partly confounded by invariant T cells like MAIT and iNKT. High-abundance cord blood beta clonotypes had fewer insertions; memory repertoires showed none.

These data also formed part of another study, on yellow fever vaccine responses in identical twins. Turning to that study: Reportedly, twins showed a vaccine T cell response that looked partly convergent and partly personalized.

The chain combines TRBV18 with TRBJ2-5; D is undetermined. The source is a woman aged 18-29 years in good health. Sequencing used PBMCs. Written as DNA, the CDR3 is TGTGCCAGCTCACCACCGGTTGGACGGCCCCAAGAGACCCAGTACTTC. The encoded protein is CASSPPVGRPQETQYF.